The clone carrying this TCR beta chain has only one observation. What it recognizes is unknown. The naive CD8 population came from CD45RO-negative cells selected for CCR7, without terminally differentiated effector memory CD45RA+ cells. These data come from a study of shared clonotypes between healthy human individuals. Points from the study as a whole: Depth of sequencing was expected to influence donor clonotype sharing.

Germline lookup yields CDR1 SGHAT and CDR2 FQNNGV. CDR3 length: 15 amino acids. V was clipped by 5 bases and J by 5 bases, with 18 bases between them. The data were produced by immunoSEQ multiplex PCR, yet TCRdb's version contains in-frame clones alone and is incomplete. Of some 800,000 clones in the sample, 80% to 95% are singletons; the top ten hold less than 25%. This TCR was recovered from a man aged 25-45 years in good health. The source material was naive CD8+ T cells sorted from blood. The chain combines TRBV11-2 with TRBJ1-2; TRBD1 is a possible D gene (6 bases). In DNA form, the CDR3 reads TGTGCCAGCAGCCCAACTTTCGGGGGCGGGTATGGCTACACCTTC. Amino acid sequence: CASSPTFGGGYGYTF.